This T cell receptor beta chain was identified during a study of tumor and adjacent non-tumor tissue in lung cancer. TCRbeta libraries were built with three rounds of nested PCR, modified from ARM-PCR. TCRdb itself ran the multiplex PCR reads through MiXCR, one entry per CDR3 protein. Of under 150,000 distinct CDR3 sequences listed, approximately 70% were seen once; the top ten hold about 20%. This CDR3 has 17 amino acids. CDR1 SGDLS and CDR2 YYNGEE come from the germline V gene. V shed 4 bases, J shed 1 base, and the junction held 11 bases outside the gene matches. The template was RNA from unsorted bulk tissue. Between August and November 2014, newly diagnosed, chemotherapy-naive lung cancer patients underwent thoracic surgery in China. As for this clonotype: The antigen is unknown.

The study, taken as a whole, reports: Significantly higher TCR diversity was found in tumor than normal lung.

Sequencing input: lung tumor tissue. The chain joins TRBV9 to TRBJ2-5, with 9 positions matching TRBD2. The receptor's source is a man aged 60-69 years with small cell lung cancer. DNA of the CDR3: TGTGCCAGCAGCCTCGGGGGTAGCGGGAGAGCCCAAGAGACCCAGTACTTC. It codes for CASSLGGSGRAQETQYF.